One and the same sample provided the 22 T cell receptor beta chains below, sequenced in a study of shared clonotypes between healthy human individuals. The protocol was immunoSEQ multiplex PCR, while the TCRdb copy is restricted to in-frame clones and leaves out a portion. The sample lists some 2,500,000 clones, under 95% seen once, with approximately 0.41% in the top ten. The sample comprised naive CD4+ T cells from PBMCs. The subset was: CD45RA+ positively selected. The receptors here all came from a man younger than 30 in good health. Some clones in this sample may be carry-over from other donors' samples.

The chain is built from TRBV10-1 and TRBJ1-1, with a tentative D call TRBD1 (5 bases). With 6 bases removed from V and 0 bases from J, the gap between germline ends came to 17 bases. The CDR3 length is 16 residues. Germline loops: CDR1 WNHNN, CDR2 SYGVQD (reference sequence). The CDR3 spells CASSRDASGMNTEAFF. The DNA of the CDR3 is TGCGCCAGCAGCAGGGACGCGTCCGGGATGAACACTGAAGCTTTCTTT.

The rearrangement uses TRBV5-1 and TRBJ2-7, with 9 bases that match TRBD2. The germline V gene encodes CDR1 SGHRS and CDR2 YFSETQ. V dropped 4 bases and J dropped 0; count of bases not matched to a gene: 8. This CDR3 contains 16 residues. The CDR3 sequence is CASSHGLASYSYEQYF. In DNA form, the CDR3 reads TGCGCCAGCAGCCATGGACTAGCGTCTTACTCCTACGAGCAGTACTTC.

The chain employs TRBV18 and TRBJ2-3; D tentatively fits TRBD1 or TRBD2 (5 bases each). The germline CDR1 and CDR2 sequences are KGHSH and LQKENI. Trimming shortened V by 3 bases and J by 4 bases, and 14 bases separated the two germline ends. The CDR3 is made up of 15 amino acids. The CDR3 here is CASSPGRRMPDTQYF. The CDR3 coding sequence is TGTGCCAGCTCACCGGGACGGAGAATGCCAGATACGCAGTATTTT.

For this clone: Additional DNA sequences in this sample encode the identical CDR3. The chain uses TRBV7-9 and TRBJ2-2, with a weak D call TRBD2 (6 bases). Germline CDR1 SEHNR, CDR2 FQNEAQ (reference sequence). The V end was cut by 0 bases, the J end by 1 base, with 6 bases between. The CDR3 is 15 amino acids. In DNA form, the CDR3 reads TGTGCCAGCAGCTTAGCGGGAGGGAACACCGGGGAGCTGTTTTTT. Its translation: CASSLAGGNTGELFF.

V is TRBV5-6 and J is TRBJ2-5, with TRBD2 as a possible D gene (6 bases). There are 14 residues in the CDR3. With 4 bases removed from V and 7 bases from J, the gap between germline ends came to 17 bases. Looked up from germline, CDR1 is SGHDT and CDR2 is YYEEEE. The CDR3 nucleotides read TGTGCCAGCAGCAAATCCGGGGGAAGAGGGACCCAGTACTTC. Translation: CASSKSGGRGTQYF.

The genes are TRBV9 and TRBJ1-1, with 7 positions matching TRBD1. CDR1 and CDR2 from the germline V gene are SGDLS and YYNGEE. The CDR3 sequence is 14 residues long. With 0 bases clipped from V and 4 bases from J, the junction kept 3 bases outside the gene matches. CDR3 sequence reads: CASSVGQGITEAFF. The CDR3 bases are TGTGCCAGCAGCGTAGGACAGGGCATCACTGAAGCTTTCTTT.

The gene calls are TRBV6-1 and TRBJ1-1; tentative D call: TRBD1 (6 bases). Trimming took off 6 bases at V and 5 bases at J, with 16 bases between the two ends. Germline values: CDR1 MNHNS, CDR2 SASEGT. This CDR3 contains 14 residues. The CDR3 DNA reads as TGTGCCAGCAGCGGAGTACAGGGATTTACTGAAGCTTTCTTT. This gives the protein CASSGVQGFTEAFF.

CDR3 region: CASYIAGARYNEQFF. The CDR3 region has the DNA TGTGCCAGCTACATAGCGGGAGCTCGCTACAATGAGCAGTTCTTC. The gene calls are TRBV5-4 and TRBJ2-1; 9 nucleotides line up with TRBD2. Germline trimming cut 7 bases from V and 3 bases from J; bases unmatched to any gene: 8. The CDR3 extends over 15 amino acids. The germline CDR1 and CDR2 sequences are SGHNT and YYREEE (reference sequence).

The rearrangement uses TRBV30 and TRBJ2-5; 7 positions agree with TRBD2. The DNA end favors TRBJ2-7, so the J call may be wrong. The CDR3 is made up of 18 amino acids. Germline values: CDR1 GTSNPN, CDR2 SVGIG (reference sequence). CDR3 in DNA: TGTGCCTGGAGTGTACTGGTTCGGGGAGGGAAAAGCTCCTACGAGCAGTACTTC. Translated, it gives CAWSVLVRGGKSSYEQYF.

The J gene is TRBJ2-5, the V gene TRBV20-1; TRBD2 might be the D (6 bases). The CDR3 contains 11 residues. In germline, CDR1 is DFQATT, CDR2 SNEGSKA (reference sequence). V was pared by 7 bases and J by 5 bases, with 11 bases between. CDR3 region: CSGKRAETQYF. The CDR3 DNA sequence: TGCAGTGGTAAGCGGGCGGAGACCCAGTACTTC.

V gene TRBV14 combines with J gene TRBJ2-5, with TRBD1 as a possible D gene (6 bases). CDR3 size: 14 residues. The germline CDR1 and CDR2 sequences are SGHDN and FVKESK. Trimming cost V 3 bases and J 3 bases, with 11 bases left between them. CDR3: CASSQMDREETQYF. CDR3 nucleotide sequence: TGTGCCAGCAGCCAGATGGACAGAGAAGAGACCCAGTACTTC. Full variable domain (rest looked up from reference TRBV14 and TRBJ2-5): EAGVTQFPSHSVIEKGQTVTLRCDPISGHDNLYWYRRVMGKEIKFLLHFVKESKQDESGMPNNRFLAERTGGTYSTLKVQPAELEDSGVYFCASSQMDREETQYFGPGTRLLVL.

J is TRBJ1-1 and V is TRBV13, with D maybe TRBD1 (5 bases). Germline V gene lookup returns CDR1 PRHDT and CDR2 FYEKMQ (reference sequence). V shed 5 bases and J shed 6 bases, with 16 bases lying between them. The length of the CDR3 is 14 residues. The CDR3 nucleotides read TGTGCCAGCAGCGACAGCCGCTCAGTCGCTGAAGCTTTCTTT. Translation: CASSDSRSVAEAFF.

V is TRBV28 and J is TRBJ2-1, with 8 bases fitting TRBD2. The V gene's germline CDR1 is MDHEN and CDR2 SYDVKM. The CDR3 is 15 residues long. J was trimmed by 7 bases and V by 6 bases; bases with no gene match: 11. The CDR3 DNA sequence: TGTGCCAGCAGCCGCCCCGGGACTAGACATAATGAGCAGTTCTTC. Protein sequence: CASSRPGTRHNEQFF.

This clone was counted between two and nine times. V is TRBV5-1 and J is TRBJ1-1; 8 positions agree with TRBD1. Germline trimming cut 3 bases from V and 7 bases from J; bases unmatched to any gene: 5. Per the germline V gene, CDR1 is SGHRS and CDR2 is YFSETQ. The CDR3 is made up of 13 amino acids. The CDR3 is CASSSDRAGEAFF. The DNA of the CDR3 is TGCGCCAGCAGCTCGGACAGGGCGGGTGAAGCTTTCTTT.

The chain recombines TRBV7-9 with TRBJ1-4; perhaps TRBD1 as D (6 bases). This CDR3 is built from 14 residues. Germline loops: CDR1 SEHNR, CDR2 FQNEAQ (reference sequence). V lost 3 bases and J 4 bases, leaving 9 bases between the germline ends. The CDR3 is CASSLGTSNEKLFF. CDR3 nucleotides: TGTGCCAGCAGCTTGGGGACAAGTAATGAAAAACTGTTTTTT.

The chain combines TRBV11-2 with TRBJ1-4; D may be TRBD1 (5 bases). CDR3 length: 14 residues. V dropped 8 bases and J dropped 4 bases, with 14 bases sitting between them. Germline V gene data show CDR1 as SGHAT and CDR2 as FQNNGV. CDR3 residues: CASGTQGFNEKLFF. As DNA, the CDR3 is TGTGCCAGCGGGACTCAGGGATTTAATGAAAAACTGTTTTTT. Based on the CDR3 plus reference TRBV11-2 and TRBJ1-4, the full variable domain is EAGVAQSPRYKIIEKRQSVAFWCNPISGHATLYWYQQILGQGPKLLIQFQNNGVVDDSQLPKDRFSAERLKGVDSTLKIQPAKLEDSAVYLCASGTQGFNEKLFFGSGTQLSVL.

This clone was seen only a few times. The V and J genes are TRBV5-1 and TRBJ1-5; no firm D call. The CDR3 sequence is 16 residues long. The germline gives CDR1 SGHRS, CDR2 YFSETQ. Between the trimmed V and J ends, which lost 0 bases and 1 base, there was a span of 11 bases. In nucleotides, the CDR3 is TGCGCCAGCAGCTTGGATGCGGGTAGAAGCAATCAGCCCCAGCATTTT. It yields the protein CASSLDAGRSNQPQHF.

To note about this clone: Additional DNA sequences in this sample encode the identical CDR3. The chain employs TRBV2 and TRBJ2-7; D gene ambiguous. The CDR3 consists of 12 residues. In germline, CDR1 is SNHLY, CDR2 FYNNEI. The V end lost 2 bases, the J end lost 4 bases, and 6 bases lay between the germline ends. The CDR3 here is CASSERDYEQYF. In DNA form, the CDR3 reads TGTGCCAGCAGTGAAAGGGATTACGAGCAGTACTTC. Full variable domain (rest looked up from reference TRBV2 and TRBJ2-7): EPEVTQTPSHQVTQMGQEVILRCVPISNHLYFYWYRQILGQKVEFLVSFYNNEISEKSEIFDDQFSVERPDGSNFTLKIRSTKLEDSAMYFCASSERDYEQYFGPGTRLTVT.

This clone was detected once. Other nucleotide sequences in the sample specify the same CDR3. This rearrangement joins TRBV28 to TRBJ2-7; no definite D call. Between the trimmed V and J ends, which lost 5 bases and 1 base, there was a span of 12 bases. Germline V CDR1 and CDR2: MDHEN, SYDVKM. CDR3 size: 14 residues. This CDR3 is CASSPPRGSYEQYF. DNA of the CDR3: TGTGCCAGCAGTCCCCCTCGTGGGTCCTACGAGCAGTACTTC.

The rearrangement joins TRBV4-3 to TRBJ2-2; no clear D gene. Trimming shortened V by 0 bases and J by 5 bases, and 16 bases separated the two germline ends. CDR1 is LGHNA and CDR2 is YSLEER in the germline V gene. The CDR3 spans 17 residues. In DNA form, the CDR3 reads TGCGCCAGCAGCCAAGATGCAGGTACCCAGACAACCGGGGAGCTGTTTTTT. Amino acid sequence: CASSQDAGTQTTGELFF.

On this clone: The same CDR3 is also encoded by other DNA sequences in this sample. In DNA, the CDR3 is TGCGCCAGCAGCCAAGGGAACAATCAGCCCCAGCATTTT. Its translation: CASSQGNNQPQHF. The rearrangement uses TRBV4-3 and TRBJ1-5, with D uncertain. The V end lost 1 base, the J end lost 3 bases, and 4 bases lay between the germline ends. CDR1 is LGHNA, CDR2 YSLEER, per germline. The CDR3 runs to 13 residues.

J is TRBJ2-2 and V is TRBV27; D is ambiguous. Germline V gives CDR1 MNHEY, CDR2 SMNVEV (reference sequence). V was shortened by 5 bases and J by 1 base, with 11 bases between the two germline ends. CDR3 length equals 15 residues. CDR3 sequence: CASSPLAVNTGELFF. The CDR3 DNA reads TGTGCCAGCAGTCCATTGGCGGTGAACACCGGGGAGCTGTTTTTT.